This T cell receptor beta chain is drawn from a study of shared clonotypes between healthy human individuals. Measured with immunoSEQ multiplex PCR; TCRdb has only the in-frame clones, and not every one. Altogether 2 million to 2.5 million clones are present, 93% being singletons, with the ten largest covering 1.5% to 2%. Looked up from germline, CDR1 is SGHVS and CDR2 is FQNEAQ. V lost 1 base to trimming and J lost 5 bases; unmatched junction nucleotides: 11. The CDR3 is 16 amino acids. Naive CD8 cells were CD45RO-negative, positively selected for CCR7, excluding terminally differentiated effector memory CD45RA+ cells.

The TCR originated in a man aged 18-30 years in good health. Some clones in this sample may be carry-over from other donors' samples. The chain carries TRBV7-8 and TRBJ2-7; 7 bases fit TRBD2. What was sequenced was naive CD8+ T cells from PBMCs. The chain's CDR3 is CASSLGGGRGGNEQYF. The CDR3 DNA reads TGTGCCAGCAGCTTAGGCGGGGGACGCGGAGGCAACGAGCAGTACTTC.